This T cell receptor beta chain comes out of a study of CD8 T cells in Susac syndrome. With 4 bases clipped from V and 3 bases from J, the junction kept 11 bases outside the gene matches. Looked up from germline, CDR1 is SGHAT and CDR2 is FQNNGV. The length of the CDR3 is 17 residues. TCR beta from blood CD8+ and CD4+ T cells was sequenced. It was treatment-naive patients with stable or active relapsing-remitting disease who made up the multiple sclerosis controls. Random hexamers were used to reverse transcribe about 0.5 to 1 ug of RNA. A multiplex approach, immunoSEQ multiplex PCR, amplified TCR beta CDR3 across 54 Vbeta and 13 Jbeta. TCRdb fed the immunoSEQ multiplex PCR reads into MiXCR, producing one record per CDR3 protein. The sample contains about 210,000 distinct CDR3 sequences, nearly 97% of which appear only once.

The clonotype comes from a human donor with multiple sclerosis. The chain employs TRBV11-2 and TRBJ1-2; 10 positions match TRBD1. Sequencing was done on a sample of CD4+ T cells from PBMCs. The CDR3 DNA is TGTGCCAGCAGCTCAACTACCGGGACAGGGGAATACTATGGCTACACCTTC. Translating it yields CASSSTTGTGEYYGYTF.